Shown below are 13 T cell receptor beta chains from a single sample sequenced in a study of post-analysis software for immune sequencing data. Study-wide results and limits: In patients, TRBV5-6, TRBV5-1 and TRBV20-1 belonged to roughly 5 TRBV segments found more frequently than in controls.

cDNA libraries for TCR beta contained unique molecular identifiers. TCRdb used MiXCR to reprocess the PCR reads, holding one entry per CDR3 protein. The sample lists more than 500,000 distinct CDR3 sequences, about a third occurring once. The antigens of these receptors remain unknown. What was sequenced was blood. These receptors were collected from a girl aged 2-17 years with multiple sclerosis.

The V call is TRBV20-1, the J call TRBJ1-5; D not certain. Deletions cut 0 bases from V and 6 bases from J, with 12 bases between. CDR3 length equals 14 residues. Germline V gives CDR1 DFQATT, CDR2 SNEGSKA (reference sequence). CDR3 bases: TGCAGTGCTAGAGAACCATCGGGATCTCAGCCCCAGCATTTT. It specifies CSAREPSGSQPQHF.

The chain links TRBV4-2 to TRBJ2-5; TRBD2 aligns across 9 bases. The length of the CDR3 is 17 residues. Trimming cost V 1 base and J 5 bases; bases outside gene matches: 11. Germline V gives CDR1 LGHNA, CDR2 YNFKEQ. This CDR3 reads CASSQGKAAGGSETQYF. CDR3 sequence (DNA): TGTGCCAGCAGCCAAGGGAAGGCAGCGGGGGGATCGGAGACCCAGTACTTC.

This clonotype was picked up many times. The rearrangement links TRBV5-1 to TRBJ2-7; 9 nucleotides line up with TRBD1. The length of the CDR3 is 15 residues. In germline, CDR1 is SGHRS, CDR2 YFSETQ. With V trimmed by 4 bases and J by 3 bases, 8 bases remained unmatched. The chain's CDR3 is CASSEGQGGLYEQYF. The DNA of the CDR3 is TGCGCCAGCAGCGAGGGACAGGGTGGTCTCTACGAGCAGTACTTC.

The rearrangement uses TRBV3-1 and TRBJ1-2; D possibly corresponds to TRBD1 (5 bases). There are 15 residues in the CDR3. Germline CDR1 reads LGHDT; CDR2 reads YNNKEL (reference sequence). V was cut by 0 bases and J by 8 bases, with 16 bases left in between. CDR3 sequence reads: CASSQEGGNIGGYTF. The DNA for the CDR3 is TGTGCCAGCAGCCAAGAGGGGGGTAATATTGGAGGCTACACCTTC.

V usage is TRBV29-1 and J usage is TRBJ2-3, with D perhaps TRBD1 or TRBD2 (5 bases each). The ends were cut back, 6 bases at V and 5 bases at J, with 12 bases in the middle. The CDR3 loop spans 12 amino acids. CDR1 SQVTM and CDR2 ANQGSEA come from the germline V gene. CDR3 sequence (DNA): TGCAGCGTACGGGACCAGGGAGATACGCAGTATTTT. Amino acid sequence: CSVRDQGDTQYF.

The genes are TRBV6-1 and TRBJ1-3, with TRBD1 as a possible D gene (5 bases). Trimming took off 7 bases at V and 0 bases at J, with 19 bases between the two ends. The CDR3 runs 17 residues. Looked up from germline, CDR1 is MNHNS and CDR2 is SASEGT. The CDR3 sequence is CASTPGTGADSGNTIYF. CDR3 nucleotide sequence: TGTGCCAGCACCCCGGGTACAGGCGCCGACTCTGGAAACACCATATATTTT.

The genes are TRBV20-1 and TRBJ1-2, with TRBD1 matching over 8 bases. Unmatched junction bases numbered 3, after V lost 1 base and J lost 8 bases. CDR3 length equals 12 residues. In germline, CDR1 is DFQATT, CDR2 SNEGSKA (reference sequence). Here the CDR3 reads CSARADRDGYTF. The CDR3 DNA reads as TGCAGTGCTAGAGCGGACAGGGACGGCTACACCTTC.

The gene calls are TRBV20-1 and TRBJ2-1; 7 positions agree with TRBD2. CDR1 and CDR2 (germline): DFQATT, SNEGSKA (reference sequence). The J segment lost 4 bases and the V segment lost 6 bases, leaving 6 bases of the junction unmatched. The CDR3 loop spans 13 amino acids. The CDR3 coding sequence is TGCAGTGCCTCGGCGCGGGGGTACAATGAGCAGTTCTTC. Translation gives CSASARGYNEQFF.

A few counts support this clonotype. The genes are TRBV6-4 and TRBJ2-5; 12 nucleotides align to TRBD1. The CDR3 extends over 17 amino acids. The germline gives CDR1 MRHNA, CDR2 SNTAGT. The V gene end was trimmed by 7 bases and the J gene end by 4 bases; junction bases not matched to a gene: 13. CDR3: CASILYRDRGRRETQYF. The DNA of the CDR3 is TGTGCCAGCATTCTTTACCGGGACAGGGGGCGACGAGAGACCCAGTACTTC.

This clonotype was observed once. CDR3 protein: CSARGTSGNYEQYF. CDR3 in DNA: TGCAGTGCTAGAGGGACTAGCGGAAACTACGAGCAGTACTTC. J is TRBJ2-7 and V is TRBV20-1; 10 bases map to TRBD2. The V and J ends lost 1 base and 3 bases, in that order; junction bases with no gene match: 3. The CDR3 is 14 amino acids. Germline V gene sequence: CDR1 DFQATT, CDR2 SNEGSKA (reference sequence).

The sample holds a few counts of this clonotype. This chain joins TRBV5-1 and TRBJ2-7; D is ambiguous. The germline V gene encodes CDR1 SGHRS and CDR2 YFSETQ. This CDR3 spans 14 amino acids. Trimming cost V 0 bases and J 7 bases, with 14 bases left between them. CDR3 amino acids: CASSLERIVGEQYF. The CDR3 DNA is TGCGCCAGCAGCTTGGAGAGGATTGTGGGGGAGCAGTACTTC.

This sequence joins TRBV7-8 and TRBJ1-4; 7 bases agree with TRBD1. The CDR3 spans 17 residues. The junction had 9 bases not matched to a gene; V was cut back by 5 bases and J by 0 bases. Germline V lookup: CDR1 SGHVS, CDR2 FQNEAQ. The CDR3 region has the DNA TGTGCCAGCAGCGCCAACAGGGGCCCCACAACTAATGAAAAACTGTTTTTT. As protein: CASSANRGPTTNEKLFF. The whole variable domain, remainder taken from reference TRBV7-8 and TRBJ1-4, is GAGVSQSPRYKVAKRGQDVALRCDPISGHVSLFWYQQALGQGPEFLTYFQNEAQLDKSGLPSDRFFAERPEGSVSTLKIQRTQQEDSAVYLCASSANRGPTTNEKLFFGSGTQLSVL.

This clonotype is a singleton in its sample. This rearrangement joins TRBV5-1 to TRBJ2-7, with 7 bases identical to TRBD1. CDR3 size: 15 residues. Germline-derived CDR1 and CDR2 are SGHRS and YFSETQ. V dropped 3 bases and J dropped 3; count of bases not matched to a gene: 9. CDR3 residues: CASSWDQGVHYEQYF. The CDR3 DNA is TGCGCCAGCAGCTGGGACCAGGGGGTTCACTACGAGCAGTACTTC.